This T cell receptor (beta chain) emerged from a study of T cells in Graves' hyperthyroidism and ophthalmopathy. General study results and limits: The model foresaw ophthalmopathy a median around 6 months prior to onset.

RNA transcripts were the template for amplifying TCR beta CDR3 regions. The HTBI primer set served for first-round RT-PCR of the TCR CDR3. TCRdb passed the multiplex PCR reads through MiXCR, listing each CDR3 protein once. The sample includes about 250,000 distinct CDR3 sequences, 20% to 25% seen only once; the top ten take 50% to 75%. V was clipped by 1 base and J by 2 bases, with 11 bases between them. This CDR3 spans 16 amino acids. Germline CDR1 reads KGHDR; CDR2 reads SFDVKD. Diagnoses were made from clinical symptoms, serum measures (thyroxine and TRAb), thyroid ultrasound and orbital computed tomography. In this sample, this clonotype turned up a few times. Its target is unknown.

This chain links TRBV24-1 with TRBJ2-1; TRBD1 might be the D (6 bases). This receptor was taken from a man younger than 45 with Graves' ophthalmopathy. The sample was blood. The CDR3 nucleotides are TGTGCCACCAGTGATTTCGCAGGGGAGACCTACAATGAGCAGTTCTTC. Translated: CATSDFAGETYNEQFF.